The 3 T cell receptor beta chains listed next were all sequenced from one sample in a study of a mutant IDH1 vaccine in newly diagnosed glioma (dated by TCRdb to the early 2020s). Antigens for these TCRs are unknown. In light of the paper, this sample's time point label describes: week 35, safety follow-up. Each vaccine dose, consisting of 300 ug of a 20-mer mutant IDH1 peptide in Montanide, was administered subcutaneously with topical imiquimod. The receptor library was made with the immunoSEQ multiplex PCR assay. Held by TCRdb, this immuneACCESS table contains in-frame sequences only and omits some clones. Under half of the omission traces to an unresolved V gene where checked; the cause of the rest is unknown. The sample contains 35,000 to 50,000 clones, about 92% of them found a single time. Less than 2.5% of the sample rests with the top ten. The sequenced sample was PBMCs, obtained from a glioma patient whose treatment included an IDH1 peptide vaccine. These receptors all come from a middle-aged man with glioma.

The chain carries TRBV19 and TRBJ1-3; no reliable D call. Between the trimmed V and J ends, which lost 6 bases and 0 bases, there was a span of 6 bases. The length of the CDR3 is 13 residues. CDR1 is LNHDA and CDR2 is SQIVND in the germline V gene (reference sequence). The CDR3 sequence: CASRLISGNTIYF. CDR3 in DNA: TGTGCCAGTAGGCTGATCTCTGGAAACACCATATATTTT.

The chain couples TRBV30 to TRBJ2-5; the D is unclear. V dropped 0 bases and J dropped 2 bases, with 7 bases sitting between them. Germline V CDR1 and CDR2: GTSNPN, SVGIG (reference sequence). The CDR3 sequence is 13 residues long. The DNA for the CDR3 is TGTGCCTGGAGTGTGGATGGACAAGAGACCCAGTACTTC. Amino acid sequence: CAWSVDGQETQYF.

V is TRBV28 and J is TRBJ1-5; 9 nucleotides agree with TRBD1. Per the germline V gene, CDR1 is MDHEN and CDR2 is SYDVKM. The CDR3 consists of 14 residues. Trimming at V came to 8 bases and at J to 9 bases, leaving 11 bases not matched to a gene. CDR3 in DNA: TGTGCCAGCCGGACGGGACAGGGAATGGGGCCCCAGCATTTT. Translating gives CASRTGQGMGPQHF.